These 18 T cell receptor beta chains were sequenced from one sample in a study of blood T cells in healthy people across ages. A second about 6 to 11 cycle PCR used barcoded and J-beta primers. From the 5' RACE reads, TCRdb called clonotypes with MiXCR, one entry per CDR3 protein. Here the sample spans under 800,000 distinct CDR3 sequences, around 21% being singletons. The specimen sequenced was blood. These receptors all come from a man between 65 and 85 years old in good health.

CDR3 DNA sequence: TGTGCCAGCAGCTTAGGGCTAGCGGGAGGAATGAAAGAGACCCAGTACTTC. Translation: CASSLGLAGGMKETQYF. V is TRBV7-2 and J is TRBJ2-5, with 11 bases lining up with TRBD2. V was pared by 1 base and J by 3 bases, with 7 bases of the junction left unmatched. The germline V gene has CDR1 SGHTA and CDR2 FQGNSA. This CDR3 spans 17 amino acids.

The chain is built from TRBV12-3 or TRBV12-4 and TRBJ1-5; 9 nucleotides agree with TRBD1. The CDR3 runs to 19 residues. V was clipped by 3 bases and J by 0 bases; unmatched bases: 12. The CDR3 DNA reads TGTGCCAGCAGTTTGGGACAGGGAATCCGCCTGGCTAGCAATCAGCCCCAGCATTTT. Translated: CASSLGQGIRLASNQPQHF.

The table lists this clonotype with a few counts. In nucleotides, the CDR3 is TGTGCCAGCAGCCAGCCGGGGACTTACACTCAGTACTTC. It specifies CASSQPGTYTQYF. This rearrangement joins TRBV6-5 to TRBJ2-7, with D possibly being TRBD2 (6 bases). Trimming took off 6 bases at V and 10 bases at J, with 19 bases between the two ends. Germline loops: CDR1 MNHEY, CDR2 SVGAGI. CDR3 length equals 13 residues.

This clonotype was found a few times. V usage is TRBV19 and J usage is TRBJ2-1, with D hard to call. The V gene's germline CDR1 is LNHDA and CDR2 SQIVND (reference sequence). The CDR3 extends over 14 amino acids. The V end was cut by 7 bases, the J end by 1 base, with 11 bases between. DNA for the CDR3: TGTGCCAGTAATCCGGTGGGGTCCTACAATGAGCAGTTCTTC. Translated, it gives CASNPVGSYNEQFF.

This clonotype has a handful of counts. The V and J genes are TRBV29-1 and TRBJ2-3, with D tentatively TRBD2 (5 bases). CDR3 length: 13 residues. Germline V CDR1 and CDR2: SQVTM, ANQGSEA. Trimming cost V 5 bases and J 3 bases, with 12 bases left between them. Here the CDR3 reads CSVLGGDTDTQYF. CDR3 DNA: TGCAGCGTTTTAGGAGGTGATACAGATACGCAGTATTTT.

This clonotype has ten or more counts. The chain joins TRBV7-2 to TRBJ2-1; 11 bases align to TRBD2. V lost 5 bases, J lost 7 bases, and 7 bases stayed unmatched. The CDR3 runs to 15 residues. Germline CDR1 SGHTA, CDR2 FQGNSA. CDR3 DNA sequence: TGTGCCAGCAGCCCAACTAGCGGGAGCAAGAATGAGCAGTTCTTC. Its protein is CASSPTSGSKNEQFF.

This clonotype was observed a few times. This chain connects TRBV12-5 to TRBJ1-1; no clear D gene. CDR3 length equals 14 residues. The germline V and J ends were trimmed by 6 bases and 4 bases, with 15 bases remaining between them. Germline V gene lookup returns CDR1 LGHNT and CDR2 FRNRAP. The CDR3 spells CASGQAGMSTEAFF. CDR3 in DNA: TGTGCTAGTGGGCAAGCGGGGATGAGCACTGAAGCTTTCTTT.

This clonotype showed up just a few times. V usage is TRBV19 and J usage is TRBJ1-5; perhaps TRBD1 as D (6 bases). Per the germline V gene, CDR1 is LNHDA and CDR2 is SQIVND (reference sequence). This CDR3 comprises 14 residues. V gave up 0 bases and J gave up 4 bases, with 7 bases separating them. CDR3 protein: CASSIEGGNQPQHF. CDR3 bases: TGTGCCAGTAGTATAGAAGGGGGGAATCAGCCCCAGCATTTT.

In this sample, this clonotype turned up a few times. The rearrangement uses TRBV13 and TRBJ2-2; D unclear. Germline CDR1 PRHDT, CDR2 FYEKMQ (reference sequence). V gave up 0 bases and J gave up 5 bases, with 7 bases separating them. The CDR3 contains 14 residues. CDR3 sequence (DNA): TGTGCCAGCAGCTTAGGCCCAGTTACCGGGGAGCTGTTTTTT. It is translated as CASSLGPVTGELFF.

This clonotype was observed a few times. The chain recombines TRBV6-1 with TRBJ2-1; 8 positions agree with TRBD2. In germline, CDR1 is MNHNS, CDR2 SASEGT. The CDR3 has 14 residues. V was pared by 2 bases and J by 6 bases, with 3 bases of the junction left unmatched. The CDR3 DNA follows: TGTGCCAGCAGTGAAAGCGGGAGCTTCAATGAGCAGTTCTTC. It codes for CASSESGSFNEQFF.

V is TRBV18 and J is TRBJ2-5; unclear D gene. The last part of the DNA fits TRBJ2-7 better; the J call may be wrong. Germline loops: CDR1 KGHSH, CDR2 LQKENI. The CDR3 length is 13 residues. The DNA for the CDR3 is TGTGCCAGCCTAGGCCCCGTAGGCTACGAGCAGTACTTC. It codes for CASLGPVGYEQYF.

This clonotype was seen ten or more times. The J gene is TRBJ1-3, the V gene TRBV3-1; TRBD1 is a possible D gene (5 bases). Trimming shortened V by 5 bases and J by 3 bases, and 14 bases separated the two germline ends. The CDR3 length is 15 residues. In germline, CDR1 is LGHDT, CDR2 YNNKEL (reference sequence). The chain's CDR3 is CASSFPGRVGNTIYF. DNA for the CDR3: TGTGCCAGCAGCTTCCCCGGCAGGGTTGGAAACACCATATATTTT.

The chain joins TRBV29-1 to TRBJ2-2; D is undetermined. V was trimmed by 5 bases and J by 0 bases, leaving 7 bases between them. The CDR3 is 13 amino acids. Germline-derived CDR1 and CDR2 are SQVTM and ANQGSEA. The CDR3 DNA sequence: TGCAGCGTTCACGGATCGAACACCGGGGAGCTGTTTTTT. Its translation: CSVHGSNTGELFF.

This clonotype came up a few times. This rearrangement joins TRBV5-6 to TRBJ2-4; D is possibly TRBD1 (6 bases). This CDR3 is 17 amino acids long. Germline CDR1 and CDR2: SGHDT and YYEEEE. V dropped 6 bases and J dropped 1 base, with 20 bases sitting between them. The CDR3 DNA sequence: TGTGCCAGCACCCAAGAGAGGGGGTCGGAGGCCAAAAACATTCAGTACTTC. It yields the protein CASTQERGSEAKNIQYF.

The chain joins TRBV12-3 or TRBV12-4 to TRBJ1-4; D not certain. This CDR3 has 14 residues. V lost 3 bases, J lost 8 bases, and 13 bases lay in between. CDR3 sequence reads: CASSLEGFGEKLFF. CDR3 bases: TGTGCCAGCAGTTTGGAGGGCTTCGGAGAAAAACTGTTTTTT.

This clonotype was seen more than once but under ten times. The chain links TRBV5-1 to TRBJ2-1; 8 bases map to TRBD1. Trimming took 4 bases from V and 7 from J; bases not matched to a gene: 16. The CDR3 spans 17 residues. Per germline, CDR1 SGHRS and CDR2 YFSETQ. CDR3 DNA sequence: TGCGCCAGCAGCCCCCAAGCCGTAGGTCAGGGGGCAAATGAGCAGTTCTTC. Translated: CASSPQAVGQGANEQFF. Full variable domain (missing parts from reference TRBV5-1 and TRBJ2-1): KAGVTQTPRYLIKTRGQQVTLSCSPISGHRSVSWYQQTPGQGLQFLFEYFSETQRNKGNFPGRFSGRQFSNSRSEMNVSTLELGDSALYLCASSPQAVGQGANEQFFGPGTRLTVL.

The chain links TRBV4-1 to TRBJ1-5; the match to TRBD1 covers 8 bases. The length of the CDR3 is 17 residues. Germline-derived CDR1 and CDR2 are MGHRA and YSYEKL. V shed 1 base and J 3 bases; nucleotides not matched to a gene: 8. CDR3 residues: CASSQGPTGAPNQPQHF. The CDR3, as DNA: TGCGCCAGCAGCCAAGGTCCGACAGGGGCTCCCAATCAGCCCCAGCATTTT.

The chain links TRBV30 to TRBJ2-3; the match to TRBD2 covers 9 bases. J lost 4 bases, V lost 4 bases, and 9 bases had no gene match. The CDR3 length is 15 residues. CDR1 and CDR2 from the germline V gene are GTSNPN and SVGIG (reference sequence). The CDR3 DNA reads TGTGCCTGGACTTACTTTAGCGGGAGCTCAGATACGCAGTATTTT. This sequence encodes CAWTYFSGSSDTQYF.